This T cell receptor (beta chain) was found in a study of blood T cell repertoires in COVID-19. Sequenced by immunoSEQ multiplex PCR; TCRdb stores in-frame clones only, minus some. This table holds around 200,000 clones, 75% to 90% found once. The germline V gene encodes CDR1 SNHLY and CDR2 FYNNEI. The CDR3 extends over 15 amino acids. V shed 6 bases, J shed 2 bases, and the junction held 9 bases outside the gene matches. The chain has TRBV2 and TRBJ2-7; 8 bases fit TRBD1. The source is a man in his forties or fifties who had recovered from COVID-19. Sequenced material: PBMCs or T cells enriched from blood (not recorded which). This CDR3 is CASRLSRDRTYEQYF. The DNA for the CDR3 is TGTGCCAGCAGATTATCCCGGGACAGGACCTACGAGCAGTACTTC.